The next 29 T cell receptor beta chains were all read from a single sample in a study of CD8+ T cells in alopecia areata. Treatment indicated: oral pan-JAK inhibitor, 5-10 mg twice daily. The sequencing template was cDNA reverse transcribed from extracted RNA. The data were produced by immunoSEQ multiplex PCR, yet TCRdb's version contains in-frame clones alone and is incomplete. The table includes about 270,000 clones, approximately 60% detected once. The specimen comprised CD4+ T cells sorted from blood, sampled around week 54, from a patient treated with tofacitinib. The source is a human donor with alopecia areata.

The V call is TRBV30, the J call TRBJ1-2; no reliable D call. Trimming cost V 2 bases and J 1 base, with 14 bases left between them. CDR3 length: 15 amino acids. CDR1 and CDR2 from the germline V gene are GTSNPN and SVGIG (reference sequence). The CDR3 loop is CAWSRNPAVNYGYTF. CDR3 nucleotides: TGTGCCTGGAGTCGGAACCCCGCCGTTAACTATGGCTACACCTTC.

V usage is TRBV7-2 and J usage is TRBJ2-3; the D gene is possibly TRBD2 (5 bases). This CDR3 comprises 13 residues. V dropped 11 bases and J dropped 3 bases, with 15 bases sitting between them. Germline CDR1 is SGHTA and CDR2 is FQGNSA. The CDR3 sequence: CAAAGDRTDTQYF. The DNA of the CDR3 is TGTGCCGCCGCCGGGGATAGGACAGATACGCAGTATTTT.

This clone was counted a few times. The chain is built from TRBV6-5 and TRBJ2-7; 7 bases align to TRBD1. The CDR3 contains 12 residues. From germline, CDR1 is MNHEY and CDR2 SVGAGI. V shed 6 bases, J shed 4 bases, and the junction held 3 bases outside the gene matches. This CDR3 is CASSQTGYEQYF. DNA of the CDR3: TGTGCCAGCAGCCAGACAGGGTACGAGCAGTACTTC.

The chain's CDR3 is CASSFGSSQETQYF. The CDR3 DNA is TGTGCCAGCAGCTTTGGCTCGTCCCAAGAGACCCAGTACTTC. V gene TRBV7-9 combines with J gene TRBJ2-5, with D unresolved. Between the trimmed V and J ends, which lost 3 bases and 1 base, there was a span of 9 bases. Per germline, CDR1 SEHNR and CDR2 FQNEAQ (reference sequence). The CDR3 contains 14 residues.

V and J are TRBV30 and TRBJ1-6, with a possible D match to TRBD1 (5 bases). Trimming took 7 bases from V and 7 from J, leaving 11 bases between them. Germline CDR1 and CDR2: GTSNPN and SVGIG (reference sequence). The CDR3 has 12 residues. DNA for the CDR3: TGTGCCTCCGACAGAAGAAATTCACCCCTCCACTTT. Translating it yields CASDRRNSPLHF.

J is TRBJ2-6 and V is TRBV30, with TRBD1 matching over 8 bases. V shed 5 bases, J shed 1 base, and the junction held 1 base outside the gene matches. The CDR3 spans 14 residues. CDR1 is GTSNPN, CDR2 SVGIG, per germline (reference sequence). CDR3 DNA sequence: TGTGCCTGGGACAGGGGTTCTGGGGCCAACGTCCTGACTTTC. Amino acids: CAWDRGSGANVLTF.

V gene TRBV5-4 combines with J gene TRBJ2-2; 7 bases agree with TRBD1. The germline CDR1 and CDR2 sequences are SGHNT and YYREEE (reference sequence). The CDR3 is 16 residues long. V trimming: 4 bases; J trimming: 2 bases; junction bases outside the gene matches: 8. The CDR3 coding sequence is TGTGCCAGCAGCCGAGGGGACAGAGTTAACACCGGGGAGCTGTTTTTT. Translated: CASSRGDRVNTGELFF.

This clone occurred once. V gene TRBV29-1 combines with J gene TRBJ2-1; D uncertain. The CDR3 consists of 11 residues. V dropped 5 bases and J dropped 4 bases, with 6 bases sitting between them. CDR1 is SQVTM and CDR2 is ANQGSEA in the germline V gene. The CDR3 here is CSVNTYNEQFF. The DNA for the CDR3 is TGCAGCGTTAACACTTACAATGAGCAGTTCTTC.

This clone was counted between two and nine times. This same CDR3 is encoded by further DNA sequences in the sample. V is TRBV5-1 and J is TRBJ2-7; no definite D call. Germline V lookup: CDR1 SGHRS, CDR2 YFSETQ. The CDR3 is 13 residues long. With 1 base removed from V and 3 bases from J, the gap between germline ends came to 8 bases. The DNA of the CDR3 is TGCGCCAGCAGCTTGCTTGGGGACTACGAGCAGTACTTC. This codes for CASSLLGDYEQYF.

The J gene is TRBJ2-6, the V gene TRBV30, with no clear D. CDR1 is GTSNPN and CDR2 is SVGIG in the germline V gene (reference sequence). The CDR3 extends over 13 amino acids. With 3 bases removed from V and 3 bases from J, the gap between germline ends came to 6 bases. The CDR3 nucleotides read TGTGCCTGGAGGGGTGGTGGGGCCAACGTCCTGACTTTC. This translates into CAWRGGGANVLTF.

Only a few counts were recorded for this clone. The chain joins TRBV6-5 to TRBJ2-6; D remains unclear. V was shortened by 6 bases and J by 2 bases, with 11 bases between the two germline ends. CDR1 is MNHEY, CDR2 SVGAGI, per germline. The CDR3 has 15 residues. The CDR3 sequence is CASSSTSAGANVLTF. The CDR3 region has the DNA TGTGCCAGCAGCTCCACAAGCGCTGGGGCCAACGTCCTGACTTTC.

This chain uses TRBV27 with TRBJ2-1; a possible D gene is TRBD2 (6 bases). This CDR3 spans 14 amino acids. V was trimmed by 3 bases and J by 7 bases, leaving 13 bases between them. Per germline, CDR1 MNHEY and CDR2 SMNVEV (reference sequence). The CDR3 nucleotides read TGTGCCAGCAGTTTTCGCCGGGGAGGAAATGAGCAGTTCTTC. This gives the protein CASSFRRGGNEQFF.

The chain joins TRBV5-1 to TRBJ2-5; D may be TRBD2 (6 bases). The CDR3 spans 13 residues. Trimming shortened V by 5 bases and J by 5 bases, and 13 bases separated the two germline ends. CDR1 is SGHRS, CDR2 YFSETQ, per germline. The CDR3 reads CASREEGLETQYF. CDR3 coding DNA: TGCGCCAGCAGAGAGGAGGGTTTGGAGACCCAGTACTTC. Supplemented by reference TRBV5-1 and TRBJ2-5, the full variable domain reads KAGVTQTPRYLIKTRGQQVTLSCSPISGHRSVSWYQQTPGQGLQFLFEYFSETQRNKGNFPGRFSGRQFSNSRSEMNVSTLELGDSALYLCASREEGLETQYFGPGTRLLVL.

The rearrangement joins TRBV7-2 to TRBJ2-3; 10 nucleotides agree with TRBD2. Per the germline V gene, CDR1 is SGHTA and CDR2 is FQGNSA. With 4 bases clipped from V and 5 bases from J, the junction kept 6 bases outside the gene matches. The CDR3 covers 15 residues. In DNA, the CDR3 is TGTGCCAGCAGCTCTTACTTAGCGGGGGGAGATACGCAGTATTTT. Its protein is CASSSYLAGGDTQYF.

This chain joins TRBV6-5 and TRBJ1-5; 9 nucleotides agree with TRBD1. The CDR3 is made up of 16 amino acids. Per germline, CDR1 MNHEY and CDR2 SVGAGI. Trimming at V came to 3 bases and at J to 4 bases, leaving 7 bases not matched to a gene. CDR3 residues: CASSYTGTGLNQPQHF. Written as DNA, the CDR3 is TGTGCCAGCAGTTATACCGGGACAGGGCTTAATCAGCCCCAGCATTTT.

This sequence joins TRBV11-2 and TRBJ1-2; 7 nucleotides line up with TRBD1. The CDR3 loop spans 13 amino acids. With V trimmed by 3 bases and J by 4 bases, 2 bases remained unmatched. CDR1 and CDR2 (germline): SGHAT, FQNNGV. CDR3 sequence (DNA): TGTGCCAGCAGCTTGGGACAGCCCTATGGCTACACCTTC. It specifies CASSLGQPYGYTF.

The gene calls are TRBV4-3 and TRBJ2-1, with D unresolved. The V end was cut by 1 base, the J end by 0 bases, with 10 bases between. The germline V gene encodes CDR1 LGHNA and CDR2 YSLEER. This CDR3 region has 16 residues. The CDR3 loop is CASSQVGSSSYNEQFF. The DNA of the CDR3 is TGCGCCAGCAGCCAAGTTGGCTCGAGCTCCTACAATGAGCAGTTCTTC.

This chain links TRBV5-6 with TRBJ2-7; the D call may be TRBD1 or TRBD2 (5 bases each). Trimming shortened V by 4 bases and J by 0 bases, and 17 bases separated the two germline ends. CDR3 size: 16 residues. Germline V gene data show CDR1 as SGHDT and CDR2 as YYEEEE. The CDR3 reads CASSPRGWGVSYEQYF. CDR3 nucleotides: TGTGCCAGCAGCCCTAGGGGATGGGGAGTCTCCTACGAGCAGTACTTC.

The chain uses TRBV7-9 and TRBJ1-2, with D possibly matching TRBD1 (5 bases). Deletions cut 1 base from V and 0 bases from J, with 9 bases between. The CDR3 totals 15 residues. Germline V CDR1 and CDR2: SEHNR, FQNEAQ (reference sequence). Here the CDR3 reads CASSLVGTANYGYTF. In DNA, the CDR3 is TGTGCCAGCAGCTTAGTTGGGACGGCTAACTATGGCTACACCTTC.

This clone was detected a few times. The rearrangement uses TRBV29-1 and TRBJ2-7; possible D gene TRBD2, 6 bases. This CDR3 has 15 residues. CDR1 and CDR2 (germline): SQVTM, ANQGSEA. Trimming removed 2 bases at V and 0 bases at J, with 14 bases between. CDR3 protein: CSVEFLGGRSYEQYF. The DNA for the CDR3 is TGCAGCGTTGAATTTTTGGGGGGTCGCTCCTACGAGCAGTACTTC.

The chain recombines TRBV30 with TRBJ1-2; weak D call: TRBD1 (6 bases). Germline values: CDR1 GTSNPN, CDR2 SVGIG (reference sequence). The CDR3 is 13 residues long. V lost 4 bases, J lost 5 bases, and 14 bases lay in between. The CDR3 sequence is CAWIGTGQYGYTF. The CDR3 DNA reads TGTGCCTGGATCGGCACAGGGCAGTATGGCTACACCTTC.

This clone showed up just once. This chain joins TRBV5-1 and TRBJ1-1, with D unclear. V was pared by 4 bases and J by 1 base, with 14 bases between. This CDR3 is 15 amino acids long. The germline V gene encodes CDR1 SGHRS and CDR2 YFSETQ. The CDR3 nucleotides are TGCGCCAGCAGCCCCTTGGGCCGTGGGAACACTGAAGCTTTCTTT. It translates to CASSPLGRGNTEAFF.

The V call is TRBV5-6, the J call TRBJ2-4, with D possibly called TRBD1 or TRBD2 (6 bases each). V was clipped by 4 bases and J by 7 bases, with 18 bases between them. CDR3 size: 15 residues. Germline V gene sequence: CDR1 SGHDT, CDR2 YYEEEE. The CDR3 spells CASSLRGPVPNIQYF. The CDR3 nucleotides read TGTGCCAGCAGCCTCCGGGGGCCCGTCCCCAACATTCAGTACTTC.

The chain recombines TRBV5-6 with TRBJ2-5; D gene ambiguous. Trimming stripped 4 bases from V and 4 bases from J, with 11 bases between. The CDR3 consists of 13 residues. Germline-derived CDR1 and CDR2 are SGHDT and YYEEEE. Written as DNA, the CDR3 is TGTGCCAGCAGCCAGGACGGCGGAGAGACCCAGTACTTC. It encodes CASSQDGGETQYF.

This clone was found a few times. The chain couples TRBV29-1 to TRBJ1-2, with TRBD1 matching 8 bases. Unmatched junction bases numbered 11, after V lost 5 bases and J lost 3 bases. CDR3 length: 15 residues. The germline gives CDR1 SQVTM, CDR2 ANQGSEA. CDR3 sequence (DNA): TGCAGCGTTACCGGACCCGGACAGGGCGACTATGGCTACACCTTC. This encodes CSVTGPGQGDYGYTF.

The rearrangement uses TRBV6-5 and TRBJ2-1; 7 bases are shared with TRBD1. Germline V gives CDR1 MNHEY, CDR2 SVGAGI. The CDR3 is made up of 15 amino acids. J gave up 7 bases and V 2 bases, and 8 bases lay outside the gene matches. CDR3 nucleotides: TGTGCCAGCAGTTACACCGGGACAGCGATTAATGAGCAGTTCTTC. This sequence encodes CASSYTGTAINEQFF.

The DNA of the CDR3 is TGTGCCATCAGTGACCGGGACAGCTCCTCTGGGGCCAACGTCCTGACTTTC. The encoded protein is CAISDRDSSSGANVLTF. The chain is built from TRBV10-3 and TRBJ2-6, with 7 nucleotides matching TRBD1. The trim removed 3 bases at V and 0 bases at J, leaving 5 bases unmatched. The CDR3 loop spans 17 amino acids. Per germline, CDR1 ENHRY and CDR2 SYGVKD.

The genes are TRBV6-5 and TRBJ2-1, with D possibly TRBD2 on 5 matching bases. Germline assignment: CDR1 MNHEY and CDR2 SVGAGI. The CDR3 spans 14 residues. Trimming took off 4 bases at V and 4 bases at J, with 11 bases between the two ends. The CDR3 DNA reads TGTGCCAGCAGTTCAAACGGGGATTACAATGAGCAGTTCTTC. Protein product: CASSSNGDYNEQFF.

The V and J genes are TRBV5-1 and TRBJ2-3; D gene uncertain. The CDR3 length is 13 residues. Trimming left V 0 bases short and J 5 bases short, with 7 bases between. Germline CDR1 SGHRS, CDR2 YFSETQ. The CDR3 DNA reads TGCGCCAGCAGCTTGGCCAGAGGAGATACGCAGTATTTT. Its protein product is CASSLARGDTQYF.